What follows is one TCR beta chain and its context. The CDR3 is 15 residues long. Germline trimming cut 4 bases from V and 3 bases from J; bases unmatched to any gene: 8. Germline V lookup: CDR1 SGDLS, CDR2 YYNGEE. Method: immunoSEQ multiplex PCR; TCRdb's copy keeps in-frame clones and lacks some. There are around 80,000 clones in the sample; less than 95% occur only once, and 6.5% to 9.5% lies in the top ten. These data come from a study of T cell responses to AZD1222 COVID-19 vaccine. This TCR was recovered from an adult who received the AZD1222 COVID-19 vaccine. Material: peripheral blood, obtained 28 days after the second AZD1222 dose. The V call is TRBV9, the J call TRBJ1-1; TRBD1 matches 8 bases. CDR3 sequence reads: CASSPQGAGYTEAFF. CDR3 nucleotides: TGTGCCAGCAGCCCGCAGGGGGCCGGGTACACTGAAGCTTTCTTT.